Below, one TCR beta chain is given with its context. Its antigen is undetermined. This sample is drawn from a study of T cell responses to AZD1222 COVID-19 vaccine. General study findings and limits: No repertoire was sampled before or during the peak T cell response, only after it. The donor cohort was predominantly white British with a female majority, and clonal diversity may have been underestimated. Nearly half of spike-specific TCRs reportedly go after variant regions that carry no mutations. Of the AZD1222 recipients, only five to seven were seropositive at baseline.

Trimming removed 0 bases at V and 5 bases at J, with 13 bases between. The CDR3 has 15 amino acids. Germline V gene data show CDR1 as LGHDT and CDR2 as YNNKEL (reference sequence). The protocol was immunoSEQ multiplex PCR, while the TCRdb copy is restricted to in-frame clones and leaves out a portion. The sample consists of under 150,000 clones, roughly 88% of them appearing once. The chain combines TRBV3-1 (or the pseudogene TRBV3-2) with TRBJ1-2; possible D gene TRBD1, 5 bases. The TCR was taken from an adult in good health. Material: peripheral blood, obtained on day 0 of MenACWY control vaccination. This CDR3 is CASSQDLGPLYGYTF. The CDR3 DNA sequence: TGTGCCAGCAGCCAAGATCTGGGACCGCTTTATGGCTACACCTTC.